This T cell receptor (beta chain) was retrieved from a study of blood T cell repertoires in COVID-19. Across the study: COVID-19 samples, acute and convalescent, were from the United States, Italy and Spain. The cDNA or gDNA used as material had been derived from T cells, B-cell-depleted T cells, or PBMCs.

In the original analysis: Reference gene primer amplification yielded estimated nucleated cell counts. TCRdb's table, derived via immunoSEQ multiplex PCR, lists solely in-frame clones and lacks some. Clonal size and the V and J genes are those of that table, whereas D and trimming came from the DNA. The sample has 65,000 to 95,000 clones, roughly 89% seen once. The CDR3 has 11 amino acids. Sample: peripheral blood. The TCR originated in a man between 25 and 39 years old with acute or convalescent COVID-19. The rearrangement uses TRBV21-1 and TRBJ2-5; TRBD2, as called in the table, went unchecked against the DNA. TRBV21-1 is recorded as a pseudogene. CDR3 DNA: TGTGCCAGCAGGAGGGAAGAGACCCAGTACTTC. It yields the protein CASRREETQYF.